Listed here are 3 T cell receptor beta chains from one sample, sequenced in a study of CD8+ T cells in alopecia areata. Extracted RNA was reverse transcribed, and the resulting cDNA served as sequencing template. Sequencing was performed with immunoSEQ multiplex PCR; in TCRdb, only in-frame clones are kept and a portion is missing. This repertoire shows 150,000 to 200,000 clones, less than 75% found once; its top ten account for approximately 10%. The sample in question was CD8+ T cells sorted from blood, obtained at week 0. All receptors derive from a human donor with alopecia areata.

The rearrangement links TRBV4-1 to TRBJ2-7; no reliable D call. V was cut by 6 bases and J by 1 base, with 16 bases left in between. Germline-derived CDR1 and CDR2 are MGHRA and YSYEKL. The CDR3 sequence is 15 residues long. CDR3 sequence reads: CASRQHLSQSYEQYF. The CDR3, as DNA: TGCGCCAGCAGGCAACATCTTTCACAATCCTACGAGCAGTACTTC.

The rearrangement links TRBV5-1 to TRBJ2-7, with TRBD1 matching 8 bases. CDR3 length: 16 amino acids. Trimming at V came to 4 bases and at J to 3 bases, leaving 12 bases not matched to a gene. Germline V gives CDR1 SGHRS, CDR2 YFSETQ. CDR3: CASSPTPTGTGYEQYF. CDR3 bases: TGCGCCAGCAGCCCGACCCCAACCGGGACAGGCTACGAGCAGTACTTC. The complete variable domain, with remaining parts taken from reference TRBV5-1 and TRBJ2-7, reads KAGVTQTPRYLIKTRGQQVTLSCSPISGHRSVSWYQQTPGQGLQFLFEYFSETQRNKGNFPGRFSGRQFSNSRSEMNVSTLELGDSALYLCASSPTPTGTGYEQYFGPGTRLTVT.

V and J are TRBV9 and TRBJ1-2, with TRBD1 matching 7 bases. Unmatched junction bases numbered 9, after V lost 1 base and J lost 3 bases. The CDR3 is 16 residues long. From germline, CDR1 is SGDLS and CDR2 YYNGEE. CDR3 protein: CASSVNRGVIDYGYTF. In DNA, the CDR3 is TGTGCCAGCAGCGTAAACAGGGGAGTCATCGACTATGGCTACACCTTC.